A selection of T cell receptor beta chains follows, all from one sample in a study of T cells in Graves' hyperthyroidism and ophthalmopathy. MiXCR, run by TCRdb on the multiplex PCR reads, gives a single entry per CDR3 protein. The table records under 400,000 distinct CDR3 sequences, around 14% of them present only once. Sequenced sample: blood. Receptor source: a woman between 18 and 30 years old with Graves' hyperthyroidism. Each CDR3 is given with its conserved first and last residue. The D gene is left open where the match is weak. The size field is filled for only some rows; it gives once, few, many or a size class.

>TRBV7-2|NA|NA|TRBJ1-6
CASSLERIPASSYNSPLHF
TGTGCCAGCAGCCTTGAGAGGATCCCCGCAAGCTCCTATAATTCACCCCTCCACTTT
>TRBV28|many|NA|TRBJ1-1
CASSLTGWAEAFF
TGTGCCAGCAGTTTGACGGGTTGGGCTGAAGCTTTCTTT
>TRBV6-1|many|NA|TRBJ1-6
CASSVRPIPNSPLHF
TGTGCCAGCAGTGTCAGACCGATACCGAATTCACCCCTCCACTTT
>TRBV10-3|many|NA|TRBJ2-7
CATSGGKDSYEQYF
TGTGCCACCTCTGGGGGGAAGGACTCCTACGAGCAGTACTTC
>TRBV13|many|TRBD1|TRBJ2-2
CASSPGQGAAGELFF
TGTGCCAGCAGCCCGGGACAGGGGGCGGCCGGGGAGCTGTTTTTT
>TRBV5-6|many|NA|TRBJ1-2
CASSFSDYPGYGYTF
TGTGCCAGCAGCTTTAGCGACTACCCTGGCTATGGCTACACCTTC
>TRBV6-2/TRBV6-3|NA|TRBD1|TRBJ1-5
CATRGQGEVSNQPQHF
TGTGCCACCAGGGGACAGGGGGAAGTAAGCAATCAGCCCCAGCATTTT
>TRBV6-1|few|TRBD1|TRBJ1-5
CASSRREGQGAGMGNQPQHF
TGTGCCAGCAGCCGACGGGAGGGACAGGGGGCGGGAATGGGCAATCAGCCCCAGCATTTT
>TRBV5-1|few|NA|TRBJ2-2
CASSEGQNTGELFF
TGCGCCAGCAGCGAGGGACAGAACACCGGGGAGCTGTTTTTT
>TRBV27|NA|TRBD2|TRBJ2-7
CASSSTSASSYEQYF
TGTGCCAGCAGTTCGACTAGCGCGAGCTCCTACGAGCAGTACTTC
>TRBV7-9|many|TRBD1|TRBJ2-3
CASSSRGQGEDTQYF
TGTGCCAGCAGCTCACGAGGACAGGGGGAAGATACGCAGTATTTT
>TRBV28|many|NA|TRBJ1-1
CASSFRYMNTEAFF
TGTGCCAGCAGTTTTAGGTATATGAACACTGAAGCTTTCTTT
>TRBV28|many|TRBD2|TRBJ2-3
CASSLQLHPGLAGGRDTQYF
TGTGCCAGCAGTCTCCAACTTCACCCGGGACTAGCGGGGGGGCGAGATACGCAGTATTTT
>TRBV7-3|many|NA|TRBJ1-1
CASSLGGRGMNTEAFF
TGTGCCAGCAGCTTAGGAGGGCGGGGGATGAACACTGAAGCTTTCTTT
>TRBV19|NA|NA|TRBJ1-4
CASSIGTAPRTTNEKLFF
TGTGCCAGTAGTATAGGGACAGCTCCAAGAACAACTAATGAAAAACTGTTTTTT
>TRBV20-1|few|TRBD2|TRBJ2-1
CSAPGTSGHNEQFF
TGCAGTGCCCCGGGGACTAGCGGCCACAATGAGCAGTTCTTC